This TCR beta chain was identified during a study of beta chain features in type 1 diabetes. Whole-study context: Sorted cells from all samples, numbering almost 110 million, were examined.

The CDR3 length is 15 residues. V lost 2 bases to trimming and J lost 0 bases; unmatched junction nucleotides: 2. In germline, CDR1 is SGHDT, CDR2 YYEEEE. Notes on this clone: No antigen is known for it.

The authors reverse transcribed all of the isolated RNA, so sequencing captured expressed TCRB transcripts. An average of about 3.5 million reads was obtained for naive, central memory and regulatory T cell samples. Profiling relied on immunoSEQ multiplex PCR, and the TCRdb table lists in-frame clones only, not all of them. The profile shows about 650,000 clones, roughly an eighth of them singletons. Study findings and constraints: Researchers reported that naive, central memory and Treg TCRB repertoires appeared more similar in patients than in healthy donors. More deletions and fewer insertions at VDJ junctions were found in patients with type 1 diabetes. The study found moderately but significantly shorter TCRB CDR3s in all four CD4+ subsets of Type 1 diabetes patients.

The rearrangement joins TRBV5-6 to TRBJ2-3, with 8 nucleotides matching TRBD1. The TCR comes from a man aged 25 to 40 with type 1 diabetes. The sequenced sample consisted of naive CD4+ T cells from blood. The CDR3 DNA sequence: TGTGCCAGCAGCTTAACAGGGGGAAGCACAGATACGCAGTATTTT. Protein: CASSLTGGSTDTQYF.